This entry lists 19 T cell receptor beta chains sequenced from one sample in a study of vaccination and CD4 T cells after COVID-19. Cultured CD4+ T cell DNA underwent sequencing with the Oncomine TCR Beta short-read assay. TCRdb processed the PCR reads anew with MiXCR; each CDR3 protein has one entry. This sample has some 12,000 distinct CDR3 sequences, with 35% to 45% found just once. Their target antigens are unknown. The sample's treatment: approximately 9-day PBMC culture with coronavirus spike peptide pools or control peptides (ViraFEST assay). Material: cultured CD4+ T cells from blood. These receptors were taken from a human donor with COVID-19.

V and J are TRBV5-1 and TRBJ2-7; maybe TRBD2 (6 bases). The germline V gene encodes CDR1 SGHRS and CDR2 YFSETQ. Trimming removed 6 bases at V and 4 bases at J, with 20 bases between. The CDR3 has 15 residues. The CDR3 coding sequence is TGCGCCAGCACCCCCCGGGGGACCGCCGAGTACGAGCAGTACTTC. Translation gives CASTPRGTAEYEQYF.

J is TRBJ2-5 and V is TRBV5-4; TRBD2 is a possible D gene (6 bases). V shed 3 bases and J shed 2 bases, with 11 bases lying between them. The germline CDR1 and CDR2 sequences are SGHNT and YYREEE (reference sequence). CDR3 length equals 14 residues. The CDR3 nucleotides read TGTGCCAGCAGCTCGACCGGGAGACAAGAGACCCAGTACTTC. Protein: CASSSTGRQETQYF.

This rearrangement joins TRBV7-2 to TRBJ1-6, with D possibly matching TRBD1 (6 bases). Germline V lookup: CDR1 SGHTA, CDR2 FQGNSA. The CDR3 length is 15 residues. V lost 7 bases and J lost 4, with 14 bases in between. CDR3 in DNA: TGTGCCAGCATGCCCAGGGGTGGGTATAATTCACCCCTCCACTTT. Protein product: CASMPRGGYNSPLHF.

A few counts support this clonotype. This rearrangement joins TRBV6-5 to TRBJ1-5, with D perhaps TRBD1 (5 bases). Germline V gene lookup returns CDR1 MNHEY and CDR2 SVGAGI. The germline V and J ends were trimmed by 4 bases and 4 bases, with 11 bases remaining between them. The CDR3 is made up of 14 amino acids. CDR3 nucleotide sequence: TGTGCCAGCAGTTTTACAGGAGCAAATCAGCCCCAGCATTTT. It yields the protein CASSFTGANQPQHF.

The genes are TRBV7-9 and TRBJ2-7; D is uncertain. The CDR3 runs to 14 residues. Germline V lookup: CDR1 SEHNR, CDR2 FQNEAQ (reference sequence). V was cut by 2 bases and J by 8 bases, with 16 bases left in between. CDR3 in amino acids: CASSLFGWQDQQYF. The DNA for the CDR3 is TGTGCCAGCAGCTTATTCGGGTGGCAGGACCAGCAGTACTTC.

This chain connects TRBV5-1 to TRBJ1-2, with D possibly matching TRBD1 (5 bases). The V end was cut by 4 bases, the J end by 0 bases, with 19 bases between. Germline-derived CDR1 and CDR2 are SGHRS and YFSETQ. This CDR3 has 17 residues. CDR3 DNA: TGCGCCAGCAGCGTGACAGTCAACGATGGAACTAACTATGGCTACACCTTC. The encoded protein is CASSVTVNDGTNYGYTF.

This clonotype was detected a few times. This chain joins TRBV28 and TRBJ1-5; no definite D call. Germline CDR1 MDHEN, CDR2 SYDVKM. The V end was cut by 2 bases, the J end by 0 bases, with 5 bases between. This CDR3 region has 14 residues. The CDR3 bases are TGTGCCAGCAGTTTAGGCGGTAGCAATCAGCCCCAGCATTTT. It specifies CASSLGGSNQPQHF.

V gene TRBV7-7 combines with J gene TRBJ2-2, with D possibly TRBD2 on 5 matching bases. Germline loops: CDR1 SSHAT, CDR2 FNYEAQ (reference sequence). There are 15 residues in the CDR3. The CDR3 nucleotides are TGTGCTAGCGCTCCCTCGATCCTTAACACCGGGGAGCTGTTTTTT. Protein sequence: CASAPSILNTGELFF.

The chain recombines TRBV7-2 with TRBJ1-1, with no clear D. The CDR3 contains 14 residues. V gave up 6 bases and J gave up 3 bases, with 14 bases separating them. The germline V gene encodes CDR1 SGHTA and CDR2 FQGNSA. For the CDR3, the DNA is TGTGCCAGCAGGTCCCCCCGGGGATACACTGAAGCTTTCTTT. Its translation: CASRSPRGYTEAFF.

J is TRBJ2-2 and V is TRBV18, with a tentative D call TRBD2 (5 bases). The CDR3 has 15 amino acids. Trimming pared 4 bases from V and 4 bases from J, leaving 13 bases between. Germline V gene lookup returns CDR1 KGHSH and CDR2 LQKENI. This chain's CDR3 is CASSLLRESTGELFF. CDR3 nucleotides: TGTGCCAGCTCACTTCTCCGGGAAAGCACCGGGGAGCTGTTTTTT.

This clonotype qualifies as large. The CDR3 DNA is TGTGCCAGCAGCCCCGCGGGTGGGGCAGGGAGCTCCTACGAGCAGTACTTC. Translating gives CASSPAGGAGSSYEQYF. The chain has TRBV7-6 and TRBJ2-7, with D possibly being TRBD1 or TRBD2 (5 bases each). V was pared by 5 bases and J by 0 bases, with 20 bases between. This CDR3 spans 17 amino acids. Per germline, CDR1 SGHVS and CDR2 FNYEAQ.

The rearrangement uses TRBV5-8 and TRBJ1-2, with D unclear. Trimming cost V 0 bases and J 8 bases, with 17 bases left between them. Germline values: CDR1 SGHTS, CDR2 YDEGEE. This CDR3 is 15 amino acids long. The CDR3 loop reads CASSLADLAFGGYTF. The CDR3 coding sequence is TGTGCCAGCAGCTTGGCGGACCTAGCCTTTGGAGGCTACACCTTC.

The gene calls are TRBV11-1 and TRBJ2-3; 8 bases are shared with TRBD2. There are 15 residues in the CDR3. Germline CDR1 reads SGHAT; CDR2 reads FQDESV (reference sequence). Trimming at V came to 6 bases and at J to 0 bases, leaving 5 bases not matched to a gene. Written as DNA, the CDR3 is TGTGCCAGCAGGGACACTAGCGGCAGCACAGATACGCAGTATTTT. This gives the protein CASRDTSGSTDTQYF.

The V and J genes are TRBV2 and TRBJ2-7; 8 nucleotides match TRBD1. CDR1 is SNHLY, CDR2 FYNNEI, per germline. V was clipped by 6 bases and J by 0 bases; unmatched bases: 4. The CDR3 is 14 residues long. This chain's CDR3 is CASSRDRYSYEQYF. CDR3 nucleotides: TGTGCCAGCAGCCGGGACAGGTACTCCTACGAGCAGTACTTC.

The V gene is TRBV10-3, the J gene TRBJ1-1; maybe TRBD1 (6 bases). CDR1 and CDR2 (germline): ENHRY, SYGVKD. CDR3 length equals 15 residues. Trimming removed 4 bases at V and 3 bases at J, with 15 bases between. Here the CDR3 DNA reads TGTGCCATCAGTGGAACAGAGGGGGATTACACTGAAGCTTTCTTT. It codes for CAISGTEGDYTEAFF.

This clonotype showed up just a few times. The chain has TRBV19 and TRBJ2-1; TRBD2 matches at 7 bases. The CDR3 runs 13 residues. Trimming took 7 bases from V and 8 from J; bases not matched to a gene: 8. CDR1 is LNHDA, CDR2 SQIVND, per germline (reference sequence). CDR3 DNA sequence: TGTGCCAGTACCGGACTAGGAAGGTATGAGCAGTTCTTC. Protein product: CASTGLGRYEQFF.

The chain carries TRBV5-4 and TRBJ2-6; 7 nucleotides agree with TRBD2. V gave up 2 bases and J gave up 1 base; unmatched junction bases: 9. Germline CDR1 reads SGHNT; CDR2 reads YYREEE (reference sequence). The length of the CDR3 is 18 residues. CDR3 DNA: TGTGCCAGCAGCTTATTGTGGGGGGAGGGATCTGGGGCCAACGTCCTGACTTTC. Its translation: CASSLLWGEGSGANVLTF.

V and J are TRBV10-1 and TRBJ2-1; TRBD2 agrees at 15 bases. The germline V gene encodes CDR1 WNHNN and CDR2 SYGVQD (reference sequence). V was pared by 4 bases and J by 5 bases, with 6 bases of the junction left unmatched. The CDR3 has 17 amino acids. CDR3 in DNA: TGCGCCAGCAGTGCCGGACTAGCGGGGGGGCCTCACAATGAGCAGTTCTTC. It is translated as CASSAGLAGGPHNEQFF.

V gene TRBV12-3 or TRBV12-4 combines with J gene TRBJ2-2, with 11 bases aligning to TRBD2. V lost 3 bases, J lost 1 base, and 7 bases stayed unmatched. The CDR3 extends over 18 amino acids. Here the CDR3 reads CASSFGLAGGRNTGELFF. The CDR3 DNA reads TGTGCCAGCAGTTTCGGCCTAGCGGGGGGCCGGAACACCGGGGAGCTGTTTTTT.